The TCR beta chain described here comes from a study of blood T cell repertoires in COVID-19. Study context: Donors in the United States, Italy and Spain gave samples during acute or convalescent COVID-19. Sources were T cells, B-cell-depleted T cells, or PBMCs; the material itself was cDNA or gDNA.

Generated by immunoSEQ multiplex PCR, the TCRdb table keeps only in-frame clones and is missing some. The table lists more than 85,000 clones, about 78% of them singletons. This clone was found once. The material sequenced was peripheral blood. The origin of this receptor is a human donor in a cohort sampled during active or convalescent COVID-19.

Written as DNA, the CDR3 is TGTGCCAGCAGGTACGCGACTAGCGAAAGAACCTACGAGCAGTACTTC. Translation gives CASRYATSERTYEQYF. The gene calls are TRBV2 and TRBJ2-7; 8 nucleotides match TRBD2. The CDR3 contains 16 residues. Losses at the gene ends were 6 bases for V and 2 bases for J; bases not matched to a gene: 12. Looked up from germline, CDR1 is SNHLY and CDR2 is FYNNEI.